One sample yielded the 27 T cell receptor beta chains listed below, sequenced in a study of cytomegalovirus exposure and HLA in healthy donors. The PCR had 60 Vbeta and 13 Jbeta primers. The repertoire was sequenced with immunoSEQ multiplex PCR; TCRdb's copy has only in-frame clones and lacks some. Of 150,000 to 200,000 clones in the sample, roughly 74% were seen once. Sequences were obtained from PBMCs. The receptors shown here come from a male donor in good health and CMV-seronegative.

CDR3 amino acids: CSVGETIRNEQFF. The CDR3 DNA reads as TGCAGCGTTGGTGAGACTATTCGAAATGAGCAGTTCTTC. The rearrangement joins TRBV29-1 to TRBJ2-1; the D gene is possibly TRBD2 (5 bases). With 4 bases removed from V and 7 bases from J, the gap between germline ends came to 14 bases. The germline gives CDR1 SQVTM, CDR2 ANQGSEA. This CDR3 spans 13 amino acids.

CDR3 protein: CASRGGGGSYEQYF. For the CDR3, the DNA is TGTGCCAGCAGAGGCGGGGGGGGGTCCTACGAGCAGTACTTC. This chain connects TRBV7-9 to TRBJ2-7; TRBD2 matches 9 bases. The germline V gene encodes CDR1 SEHNR and CDR2 FQNEAQ (reference sequence). V shed 6 bases and J 1 base; nucleotides not matched to a gene: 4. The length of the CDR3 is 14 residues.

This clone was counted only a few times. Other DNA sequences from this sample encode an identical CDR3 as well. The chain has TRBV4-2 and TRBJ1-1; 8 bases are a match to TRBD1. CDR1 and CDR2 (germline): LGHNA, YNFKEQ. This CDR3 comprises 15 residues. With 0 bases clipped from V and 0 bases from J, the junction kept 0 bases outside the gene matches. The CDR3 DNA reads as TGTGCCAGCAGCCAAGACAGGGGGCTGAACACTGAAGCTTTCTTT. Translating it yields CASSQDRGLNTEAFF.

V gene TRBV10-3 combines with J gene TRBJ2-5; 10 bases are a match to TRBD2. The V gene's germline CDR1 is ENHRY and CDR2 SYGVKD. Losses at the gene ends were 6 bases for V and 5 bases for J; bases not matched to a gene: 9. The CDR3 length is 15 residues. CDR3 nucleotide sequence: TGTGCCATCAGACCGACTAGCGGGTTAGGGGAGACCCAGTACTTC. Its protein is CAIRPTSGLGETQYF.

This chain uses TRBV6-1 with TRBJ2-3, with D perhaps TRBD2 (6 bases). CDR3 size: 14 residues. Looked up from germline, CDR1 is MNHNS and CDR2 is SASEGT. Trimming shortened V by 2 bases and J by 3 bases, and 9 bases separated the two germline ends. CDR3 sequence: CASSEIGRTDTQYF. CDR3 DNA: TGTGCCAGCAGTGAAATCGGGAGAACAGATACGCAGTATTTT.

V and J are TRBV2 and TRBJ1-2; D unresolved. V was pared by 0 bases and J by 4 bases, with 9 bases between. CDR1 is SNHLY and CDR2 is FYNNEI in the germline V gene. The CDR3 has 14 amino acids. The CDR3 DNA reads TGTGCCAGCAGTGAAGCGCTTCGGGTCTATGGCTACACCTTC. Amino acid sequence: CASSEALRVYGYTF. Combining the CDR3 with reference TRBV2 and TRBJ1-2 gives the whole variable domain EPEVTQTPSHQVTQMGQEVILRCVPISNHLYFYWYRQILGQKVEFLVSFYNNEISEKSEIFDDQFSVERPDGSNFTLKIRSTKLEDSAMYFCASSEALRVYGYTFGSGTRLTVV.

The V call is TRBV27, the J call TRBJ2-7, with D possibly TRBD1 on 5 matching bases. V dropped 2 bases and J dropped 2 bases, with 10 bases sitting between them. In germline, CDR1 is MNHEY, CDR2 SMNVEV (reference sequence). This CDR3 is 14 amino acids long. CDR3 protein: CASSLAIGAYEQYF. Written as DNA, the CDR3 is TGTGCCAGCAGTTTAGCGATAGGGGCCTACGAGCAGTACTTC.

V is TRBV6-4 and J is TRBJ2-1, with 7 bases fitting TRBD2. The CDR3 runs 20 residues. Germline assignment: CDR1 MRHNA and CDR2 SNTAGT. Losses at the gene ends were 6 bases for V and 4 bases for J; bases not matched to a gene: 24. CDR3 region: CASSAYGLTSVINLYNEQFF. The CDR3 nucleotides read TGTGCCAGCAGCGCCTATGGTCTCACTAGCGTAATAAACCTTTACAATGAGCAGTTCTTC.

The CDR3 DNA reads as TGCGCCAGCAGCCCCGGGACAACCGCTAACTATGGCTACACCTTC. Translated: CASSPGTTANYGYTF. V is TRBV4-1 and J is TRBJ1-2; a weak D match, TRBD1 (6 bases). V lost 4 bases to trimming and J lost 0 bases, with 12 bases between them. Germline V CDR1 and CDR2: MGHRA, YSYEKL. The CDR3 is 15 residues long.

V and J are TRBV11-2 and TRBJ2-2, with D possibly TRBD2 on 5 matching bases. The germline V and J ends were trimmed by 7 bases and 1 base, with 10 bases remaining between them. The V gene's germline CDR1 is SGHAT and CDR2 FQNNGV. The CDR3 has 14 residues. CDR3 loop: CASTLLENTGELFF. As DNA, the CDR3 is TGTGCCAGCACTCTACTAGAGAACACCGGGGAGCTGTTTTTT.

The chain recombines TRBV4-3 with TRBJ1-5, with 7 positions matching TRBD1. The CDR3 has 15 residues. Germline V gene data show CDR1 as LGHNA and CDR2 as YSLEER. Germline trimming cut 4 bases from V and 7 bases from J; bases unmatched to any gene: 10. The CDR3 reads CASSRGVQQGQPQHF. The CDR3 DNA is TGCGCCAGCAGCCGGGGGGTTCAACAGGGGCAGCCCCAGCATTTT.

The V call is TRBV14, the J call TRBJ2-3; 7 bases map to TRBD1. The CDR3 is made up of 15 amino acids. Germline loops: CDR1 SGHDN, CDR2 FVKESK. V gave up 3 bases and J gave up 11 bases; unmatched junction bases: 14. CDR3 loop: CASSHGQAGGEEQYF. The CDR3 DNA follows: TGTGCCAGCAGCCACGGACAGGCTGGGGGCGAAGAGCAGTATTTT.

The chain combines TRBV7-9 with TRBJ1-1; D possibly corresponds to TRBD1 (5 bases). Looked up from germline, CDR1 is SEHNR and CDR2 is FQNEAQ (reference sequence). This CDR3 region has 14 residues. Trimming shortened V by 4 bases and J by 6 bases, and 15 bases separated the two germline ends. The CDR3 DNA reads TGTGCCAGCAGCTCAAACCGCGGACAAGCTGAAGCTTTCTTT. Residues: CASSSNRGQAEAFF.

The chain combines TRBV9 with TRBJ1-1; D unresolved. V was clipped by 0 bases and J by 4 bases, with 16 bases between them. The CDR3 is 16 amino acids. Germline CDR1 is SGDLS and CDR2 is YYNGEE. The CDR3 loop reads CASSVDILGGLTEAFF. CDR3 sequence (DNA): TGTGCCAGCAGCGTAGATATTTTAGGAGGGCTCACTGAAGCTTTCTTT.

This chain links TRBV29-1 with TRBJ1-1; the D is unclear. With 4 bases removed from V and 4 bases from J, the gap between germline ends came to 13 bases. CDR1 and CDR2 from the germline V gene are SQVTM and ANQGSEA. The CDR3 covers 13 residues. The CDR3 region is CSVAGAGRTEAFF. The CDR3 DNA reads as TGCAGCGTTGCGGGAGCGGGTCGCACTGAAGCTTTCTTT.

This clone was detected a few times. This rearrangement joins TRBV5-4 to TRBJ2-5, with D tentatively TRBD2 (6 bases). Trimming cost V 0 bases and J 6 bases, with 15 bases left between them. CDR1 is SGHNT and CDR2 is YYREEE in the germline V gene (reference sequence). The CDR3 is 15 residues long. CDR3 sequence reads: CASSLGAEGTQTQYF. CDR3 coding DNA: TGTGCCAGCAGCTTGGGGGCGGAGGGAACACAGACCCAGTACTTC.

This chain joins TRBV4-1 and TRBJ2-1; TRBD2 is a possible D gene (10 bases). Trimming shortened V by 3 bases and J by 4 bases, and 31 bases separated the two germline ends. Germline V gene data show CDR1 as MGHRA and CDR2 as YSYEKL. This CDR3 has 21 residues. The CDR3 loop is CASSHPGGQGIAGGNYNEQFF. The CDR3 coding sequence is TGCGCCAGCAGCCACCCCGGGGGACAGGGAATAGCGGGGGGCAATTACAATGAGCAGTTCTTC.

The rearrangement uses TRBV29-1 and TRBJ2-1, with 7 bases that match TRBD1. CDR1 and CDR2 from the germline V gene are SQVTM and ANQGSEA. The CDR3 runs 13 residues. Trimming at V came to 4 bases and at J to 5 bases, leaving 5 bases not matched to a gene. CDR3 sequence reads: CSVGQGVDNEQFF. For the CDR3, the DNA is TGCAGCGTTGGACAGGGTGTGGACAATGAGCAGTTCTTC.

The V and J genes are TRBV14 and TRBJ1-1; D unclear. Germline CDR1 SGHDN, CDR2 FVKESK. The CDR3 covers 17 residues. V lost 1 base and J 5 bases, leaving 20 bases between the germline ends. In DNA form, the CDR3 reads TGTGCCAGCAGCCAAGCCCCACCCGCGCGGGCGAGGACTGAAGCTTTCTTT. Encoded protein: CASSQAPPARARTEAFF.

As regards this clone: One end of the junction varies from germline; a read error may be responsible. This chain uses TRBV7-8 with TRBJ2-2; 11 bases match TRBD2. Germline values: CDR1 SGHVS, CDR2 FQNEAQ. The CDR3 length is 15 residues. The CDR3 loop reads CASSIAGGPTGELFF. For the CDR3, the DNA is TGTGCCAGCAGCATAGCGGGGGGGCCCACCGGGGAGCTGTTTTTT.

V and J are TRBV6-5 and TRBJ2-1; tentative D call: TRBD1 (5 bases). Per the germline V gene, CDR1 is MNHEY and CDR2 is SVGAGI. The V end was cut by 7 bases, the J end by 0 bases, with 10 bases between. CDR3 length equals 14 residues. The CDR3 loop reads CASNGRASYNEQFF. DNA for the CDR3: TGTGCCAGCAACGGCAGGGCCTCCTACAATGAGCAGTTCTTC.

The rearrangement uses TRBV11-2 and TRBJ1-3; a weak D match, TRBD1 (5 bases). Trimming removed 4 bases at V and 2 bases at J, with 12 bases between. Germline CDR1 and CDR2: SGHAT and FQNNGV. This CDR3 contains 15 residues. DNA for the CDR3: TGTGCCAGCAGCTCTTACGGGGGAACTGGAAACACCATATATTTT. Its translation is CASSSYGGTGNTIYF.

The J gene is TRBJ1-3, the V gene TRBV13; TRBD1 might be the D (6 bases). Trimming took 5 bases from V and 4 from J, leaving 9 bases between them. CDR3 size: 13 residues. CDR1 and CDR2 from the germline V gene are PRHDT and FYEKMQ (reference sequence). DNA of the CDR3: TGTGCCAGCAGCCCACAGGGAGGAAACACCATATATTTT. Amino acid sequence: CASSPQGGNTIYF.

The gene calls are TRBV6-1 and TRBJ2-5; D perhaps matches TRBD1 (7 bases). Trimming took off 4 bases at V and 3 bases at J, with 15 bases between the two ends. The germline gives CDR1 MNHNS, CDR2 SASEGT. The CDR3 is 15 amino acids. In DNA form, the CDR3 reads TGTGCCAGCAGTGTGAGGCGGGACAGCAAAGAGACCCAGTACTTC. Residues: CASSVRRDSKETQYF.

The CDR3 nucleotides are TGCAGCGTCGGACAGGGAAACACCATATATTTT. This sequence encodes CSVGQGNTIYF. V is TRBV29-1 and J is TRBJ1-3; maybe TRBD1 (6 bases). This CDR3 is 11 amino acids long. Germline-derived CDR1 and CDR2 are SQVTM and ANQGSEA. Between the trimmed V and J ends, which lost 6 bases and 4 bases, there was a span of 7 bases. Looking up the rest from reference TRBV29-1 and TRBJ1-3 gives the full variable domain: SAVISQKPSRDICQRGTSLTIQCQVDSQVTMMFWYRQQPGQSLTLIATANQGSEATYESGFVIDKFPISRPNLTFSTLTVSNMSPEDSSIYLCSVGQGNTIYFGEGSWLTVV.

The chain uses TRBV14 and TRBJ2-1, with D perhaps matching TRBD1 (5 bases). Trimming removed 0 bases at V and 9 bases at J, with 15 bases between. This CDR3 is built from 15 residues. Per germline, CDR1 SGHDN and CDR2 FVKESK. The chain's CDR3 is CASSQDGAYSTEQFF. The CDR3 coding sequence is TGTGCCAGCAGCCAAGATGGGGCTTACTCGACTGAGCAGTTCTTC.

The chain employs TRBV28 and TRBJ2-2, with a weak D call TRBD2 (7 bases). Trimming took 7 bases from V and 4 from J, leaving 16 bases between them. CDR3 length: 15 residues. Germline loops: CDR1 MDHEN, CDR2 SYDVKM. CDR3 in DNA: TGTGCCAGCACCCTCGGGGGGCTAGGCACCGGGGAGCTGTTTTTT. Amino acid sequence: CASTLGGLGTGELFF.